This is a list of T cell receptor beta chains from one sample in a study of blood T cell repertoires in COVID-19. Profiling relied on immunoSEQ multiplex PCR, and the TCRdb table lists in-frame clones only, not all of them. The sample records over 200,000 clones, 88% being singletons. The sample taken for sequencing was peripheral blood. The receptors originated from a woman aged 40 to 50 who had recovered from COVID-19. Both conserved end residues are part of each CDR3. The D gene is left open where the match is weak.

>TRBJ1-2|TRBD1|TRBV6-5
CASRTGDLDYTF
TGTGCCAGCAGGACAGGGGACTTGGACTACACCTTC
>TRBJ1-2|NA|TRBV6-5
CATYHHLGYTF
TGTGCCACCTATCACCATCTGGGCTACACCTTC
>TRBJ1-2|NA|TRBV28
CASGRGNYGYTF
TGTGCCAGCGGGAGGGGTAACTATGGCTACACCTTC
>TRBJ2-7|TRBD2|TRBV18
CASSPGERGPYEQYF
TGTGCCAGCTCACCAGGCGAGCGGGGCCCCTACGAGCAGTACTTC
>TRBJ1-1|NA|TRBV12-3/TRBV12-4
CASSPTGNTEAFF
TGTGCCAGCAGCCCGACAGGGAACACTGAAGCTTTCTTT
>TRBJ1-6|NA|TRBV5-1
CASSLRGGDNSPLHF
TGCGCCAGCAGCTTGAGGGGCGGAGATAATTCACCCCTCCACTTT
>TRBJ1-6|TRBD1|TRBV30
CAWSVKTGGNSPLHF
TGTGCCTGGAGTGTAAAAACAGGGGGAAATTCACCCCTCCACTTT
>TRBJ2-2|NA|TRBV18
CASSETGIGELFF
TGTGCCAGCTCAGAGACAGGAATTGGGGAGCTGTTTTTT
>TRBJ1-6|NA|TRBV19
CASSHREYSPLHF
TGTGCCAGTAGCCACAGGGAGTATTCACCCCTCCACTTT
>TRBJ1-5|NA|TRBV7-9
CASSLEAGGNQPQHF
TGTGCCAGCAGCTTAGAGGCAGGGGGCAATCAGCCCCAGCATTTT
>TRBJ2-3|NA|TRBV11-2
CASSLWPGVSDTQYF
TGTGCCAGCAGCTTATGGCCGGGAGTGTCAGATACGCAGTATTTT
>TRBJ2-2|TRBD2|TRBV19
CASSTPPIAGGTGELFF
TGTGCCAGTAGTACCCCCCCAATAGCGGGAGGGACCGGGGAGCTGTTTTTT
>TRBJ1-4|TRBD1|TRBV19
CASRSGQGDEKLFF
TGTGCCAGTAGATCGGGACAGGGTGATGAAAAACTGTTTTTT
>TRBJ2-1|NA|TRBV7-2
CASSPGYEQFF
TGTGCCAGCAGCCCGGGGTATGAGCAGTTCTTC
>TRBJ2-7|NA|TRBV11-3
CASSLGTSGGEQYF
TGTGCCAGCAGCTTAGGGACCAGCGGTGGCGAGCAGTACTTC
>TRBJ1-2|NA|TRBV7-2
CASSRGQKNYGYTF
TGTGCCAGCAGCCGCGGACAGAAGAACTATGGCTACACCTTC
>TRBJ1-1|NA|TRBV24-1
CATSSPMNTEAFF
TGTGCCACCAGTAGCCCTATGAACACTGAAGCTTTCTTT
>TRBJ1-4|NA|TRBV6-5
CATGSNEKLFF
TGTGCCACGGGGTCTAATGAAAAACTGTTTTTT
>TRBJ2-5|NA|TRBV5-4
CASTDRGSETQYF
TGTGCCAGCACCGACCGAGGGTCGGAGACCCAGTACTTC
>TRBJ2-1|NA|TRBV6-6
CASSSGGPGHNEQFF
TGTGCCAGCAGCTCCGGGGGGCCCGGGCACAATGAGCAGTTCTTC